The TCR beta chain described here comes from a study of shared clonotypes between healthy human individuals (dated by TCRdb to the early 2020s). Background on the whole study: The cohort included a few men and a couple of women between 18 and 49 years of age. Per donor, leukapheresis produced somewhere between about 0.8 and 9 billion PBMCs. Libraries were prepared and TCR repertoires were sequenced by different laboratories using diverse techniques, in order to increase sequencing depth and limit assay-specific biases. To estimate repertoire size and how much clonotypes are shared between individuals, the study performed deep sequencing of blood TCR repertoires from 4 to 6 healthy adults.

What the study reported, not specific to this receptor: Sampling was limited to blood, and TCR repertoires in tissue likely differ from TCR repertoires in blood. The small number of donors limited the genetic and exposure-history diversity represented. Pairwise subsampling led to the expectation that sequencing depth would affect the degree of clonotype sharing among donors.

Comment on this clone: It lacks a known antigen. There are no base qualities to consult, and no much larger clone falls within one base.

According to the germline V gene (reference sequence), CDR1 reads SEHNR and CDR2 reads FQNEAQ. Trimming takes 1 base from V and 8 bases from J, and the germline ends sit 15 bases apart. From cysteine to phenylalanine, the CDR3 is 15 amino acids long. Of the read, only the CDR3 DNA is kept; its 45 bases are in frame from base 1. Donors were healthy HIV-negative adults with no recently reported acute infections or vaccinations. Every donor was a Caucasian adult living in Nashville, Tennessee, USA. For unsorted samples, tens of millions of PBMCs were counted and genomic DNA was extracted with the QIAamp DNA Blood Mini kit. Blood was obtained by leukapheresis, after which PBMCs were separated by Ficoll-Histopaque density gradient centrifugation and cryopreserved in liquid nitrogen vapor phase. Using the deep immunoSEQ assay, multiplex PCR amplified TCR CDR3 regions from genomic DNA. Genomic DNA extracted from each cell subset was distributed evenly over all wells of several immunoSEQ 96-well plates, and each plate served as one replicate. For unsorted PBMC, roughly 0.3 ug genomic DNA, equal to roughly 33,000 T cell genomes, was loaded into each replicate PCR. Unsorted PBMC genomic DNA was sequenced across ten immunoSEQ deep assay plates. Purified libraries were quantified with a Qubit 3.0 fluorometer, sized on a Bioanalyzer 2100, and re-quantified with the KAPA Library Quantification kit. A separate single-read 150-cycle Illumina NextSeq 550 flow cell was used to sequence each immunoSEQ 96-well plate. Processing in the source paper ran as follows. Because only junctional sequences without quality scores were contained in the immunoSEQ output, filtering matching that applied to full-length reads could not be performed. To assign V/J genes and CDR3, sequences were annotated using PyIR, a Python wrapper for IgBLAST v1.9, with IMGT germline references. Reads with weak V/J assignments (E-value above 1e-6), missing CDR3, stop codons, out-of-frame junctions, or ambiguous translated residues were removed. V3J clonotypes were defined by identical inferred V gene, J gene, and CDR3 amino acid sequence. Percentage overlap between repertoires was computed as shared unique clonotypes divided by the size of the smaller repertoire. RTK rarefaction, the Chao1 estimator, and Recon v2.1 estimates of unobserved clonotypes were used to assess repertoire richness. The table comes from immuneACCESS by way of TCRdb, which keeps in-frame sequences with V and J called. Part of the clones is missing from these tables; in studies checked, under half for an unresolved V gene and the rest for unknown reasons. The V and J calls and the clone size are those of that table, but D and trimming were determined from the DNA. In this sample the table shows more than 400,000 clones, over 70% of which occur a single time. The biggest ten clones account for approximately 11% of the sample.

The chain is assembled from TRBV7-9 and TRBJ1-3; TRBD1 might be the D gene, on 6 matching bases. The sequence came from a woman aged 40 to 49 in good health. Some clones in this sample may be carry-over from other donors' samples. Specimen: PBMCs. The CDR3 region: CASSLEGGVFDTIYF. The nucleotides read TGTGCCAGCAGCTTAGAGGGGGGGGTCTTCGACACCATATATTTT.